This section outlines one T cell receptor beta chain sequence together with its context. RNA in amounts of about 0.5 to 1 ug was reverse transcribed with random hexamers. TCR beta CDR3 was amplified by immunoSEQ covering 54 Vbeta and 13 Jbeta. Via MiXCR, TCRdb re-called the immunoSEQ multiplex PCR reads, giving one row per CDR3 protein. Here the sample spans 400,000 to 550,000 distinct CDR3 sequences, roughly 85% being singletons. The length of the CDR3 is 12 residues. Germline values: CDR1 SQVTM, CDR2 ANQGSEA. V dropped 3 bases and J dropped 2 bases, with 8 bases sitting between them. These data come from a study of CD8 T cells in Susac syndrome.

The source is a human donor with multiple sclerosis. The genes are TRBV29-1 and TRBJ2-7; D remains ambiguous. Material for sequencing was CD8+ T cells from PBMCs. This CDR3 reads CSVETGTYEQYF. The CDR3 DNA reads TGCAGCGTTGAGACTGGAACCTACGAGCAGTACTTC.